A single sample gave rise to the 5 T cell receptor beta chains below, sequenced in a study of spatial heterogeneity in lung cancer. The time point here: blood at routine non-recurrence follow-up after resection. From tumor, nontumor lung or frozen PBMC, whole RNA was taken unsorted for sequencing. MiXCR, run by TCRdb on the 5' RACE reads, gives a single entry per CDR3 protein. This sample has under 30,000 distinct CDR3 sequences; 4.5% to 7.5% occur once, and the top ten carry roughly a fifth. The sample here was PBMCs, taken at follow-up. The receptors shown here come from a male donor with early-stage non-small cell lung cancer.

This clonotype was recorded at least ten times. The gene calls are TRBV4-1 and TRBJ2-3, with TRBD2 identical over 11 bases. The germline CDR1 and CDR2 sequences are MGHRA and YSYEKL. This CDR3 has 15 amino acids. V lost 6 bases and J lost 3; bases outside the gene matches: 5. The CDR3 sequence is CASRASGGRTDTQYF. CDR3 bases: TGCGCCAGCAGGGCTAGCGGGGGGCGGACAGATACGCAGTATTTT.

This clonotype was detected only a few times. The V gene is TRBV6-4, the J gene TRBJ2-3; D not certain. CDR1 MRHNA and CDR2 SNTAGT come from the germline V gene. This CDR3 is built from 12 residues. Trimming cost V 1 base and J 3 bases, with 2 bases left between them. The CDR3 reads CASSDWTDTQYF. The CDR3 DNA reads as TGTGCCAGCAGTGACTGGACAGATACGCAGTATTTT.

This clonotype occurred many times. The rearrangement joins TRBV29-1 to TRBJ2-7; D call uncertain. V was cut by 4 bases and J by 3 bases, with 10 bases left in between. The CDR3 extends over 12 amino acids. CDR1 is SQVTM and CDR2 is ANQGSEA in the germline V gene. Here the CDR3 reads CSVVGNHYEQYF. The CDR3, as DNA: TGCAGCGTTGTAGGGAACCACTACGAGCAGTACTTC.

This clonotype was detected a few times. The chain carries TRBV7-9 and TRBJ1-4; 7 nucleotides line up with TRBD1. J was trimmed by 0 bases and V by 5 bases; bases with no gene match: 6. Germline CDR1 reads SEHNR; CDR2 reads FQNEAQ (reference sequence). The CDR3 consists of 16 residues. The CDR3 DNA sequence: TGTGCCAGCAGCCCCGGGACAGATCCAACTAATGAAAAACTGTTTTTT. It encodes CASSPGTDPTNEKLFF.

This clonotype was observed many times. The chain employs TRBV5-1 and TRBJ1-5, with D perhaps matching TRBD1 (6 bases). The germline V gene has CDR1 SGHRS and CDR2 YFSETQ. CDR3 size: 15 residues. Trimming left V 0 bases short and J 4 bases short, with 11 bases between. The CDR3 loop reads CASSLAGERNQPQHF. For the CDR3, the DNA is TGCGCCAGCAGCTTGGCAGGGGAACGTAATCAGCCCCAGCATTTT.